These T cell receptor beta chains were read from a single sample in a study of tumor and adjacent non-tumor tissue in lung cancer. One entry per CDR3 protein results from TCRdb running MiXCR on the multiplex PCR reads. The table includes fewer than 100,000 distinct CDR3 sequences, about 82% detected once. Specimen: distant non-tumor lung tissue. These receptors all stem from a man aged 55 to 69 with non-small cell lung cancer. Both conserved end residues are part of each CDR3. The D gene is left open where the match is weak. Part of the rows lack a size; the others show once, few, many or a class for expanded clones.

CDR3nt	CDR3aa	abundance	v_gene	d_gene	j_gene
TGTGCCGGCAGCGGACAGGAGTCGAGCTCTGGAAACACCATATACTTT	CAGSGQESSSGNTIYF	NA	TRBV11-2	TRBD1	TRBJ1-3
TGTGCCAGCAGTTACAGCTTGAAGGACCGTTCCTCGGACATTCAGTACTTC	CASSYSLKDRSSDIQYF	NA	TRBV6-2/TRBV6-3	NA	TRBJ2-4
TGTGCCAGCAGCTTAGTCTGGAGGGGCATTGGAACTTTCTTT	CASSLVWRGIGTFF	NA	TRBV11-2	NA	TRBJ1-1
TGCAGCGTAAAATCTCCAGGGACAGCAAACACTGAAGTTTTCTTT	CSVKSPGTANTEVFF	once	TRBV29-1	TRBD1	TRBJ1-1
TGTATCAGCAGCTCTCCTATGAACACTGAAGCTTTCTTT	CISSSPMNTEAFF	NA	TRBV5-4	NA	TRBJ1-1
TGCGCCAGTAGTGAGTGGGACAGGGCTAATGAAAAACTGTTTTTT	CASSEWDRANEKLFF	NA	TRBV10-1	TRBD1	TRBJ1-4
TGTGTGAGCAGCTCGCACGGACGGCAGACTGAAACTTTCTTT	CVSSSHGRQTETFF	NA	TRBV11-3	NA	TRBJ1-1
TGCAGTGCTAGACCCTTTCCCTTGGGACTAGCGGAAGAGATCCAGCACTTC	CSARPFPLGLAEEIQHF	once	TRBV20-1	TRBD2	TRBJ2-5
TGTGCCAGTAGTATGGTCGGCGGTAGCGCATTCTCCTACAAGCAGTACTTC	CASSMVGGSAFSYKQYF	NA	TRBV19	NA	TRBJ2-7
TGTGCCAGCAGCCGCTCACTAGGGATAGGGTTAGGAAATTCACCCATCCACTTT	CASSRSLGIGLGNSPIHF	once	TRBV4-2	NA	TRBJ1-6
TGTGCCAGCAGTTCAATGACAGGGTTAGTAAACACCATATACTTT	CASSSMTGLVNTIYF	NA	TRBV12-3/TRBV12-4	TRBD1	TRBJ1-3
TGCGCCAGCAGCCAAGTCGTTGGCCAAGAGACCCAGTACTTC	CASSQVVGQETQYF	NA	TRBV4-1	NA	TRBJ2-5
TGTGCCAGCAGACAGGGAGGTCTAGAGACCCAGTATTTC	CASRQGGLETQYF	NA	TRBV7-9	NA	TRBJ2-5
TGTGCCAACAATGACGGCCCAGGGGGCAATGAGCAGTTCTTC	CANNDGPGGNEQFF	NA	TRBV6-4	TRBD1	TRBJ2-1
TGTGCCAGCGGCTTAATTCTTCGGATCGAGCAGTACTTC	CASGLILRIEQYF	NA	TRBV11-2	NA	TRBJ2-7
TGTGTCAGCAGCTTCGGTCGGGGGAACACTGAAGCTTTCTTT	CVSSFGRGNTEAFF	once	TRBV11-2	NA	TRBJ1-1
TGCACTGCTAGAGATGGGTCTTCCTACGAGCAGTTCTTC	CTARDGSSYEQFF	NA	TRBV20-1	NA	TRBJ2-1
TGTGCCAGCAGCCCCGATGGGGGGAGAATCACTGAAGCTTTCTTT	CASSPDGGRITEAFF	NA	TRBV5-4	NA	TRBJ1-1
TGCAGCGTTGGAATAGTGTGGACAGGGGCCAACGAGCAGTACTTC	CSVGIVWTGANEQYF	NA	TRBV29-1	TRBD1	TRBJ2-7
TGCGCCAGCAACTTAGTCCCGCAGCGTAGTTCTAATGAAAAACTGTTTTTT	CASNLVPQRSSNEKLFF	NA	TRBV11-2	NA	TRBJ1-4
TGTGCCTGCAGCTTATATGGGGAAGAGACCCAGTACTTC	CACSLYGEETQYF	NA	TRBV7-9	NA	TRBJ2-5